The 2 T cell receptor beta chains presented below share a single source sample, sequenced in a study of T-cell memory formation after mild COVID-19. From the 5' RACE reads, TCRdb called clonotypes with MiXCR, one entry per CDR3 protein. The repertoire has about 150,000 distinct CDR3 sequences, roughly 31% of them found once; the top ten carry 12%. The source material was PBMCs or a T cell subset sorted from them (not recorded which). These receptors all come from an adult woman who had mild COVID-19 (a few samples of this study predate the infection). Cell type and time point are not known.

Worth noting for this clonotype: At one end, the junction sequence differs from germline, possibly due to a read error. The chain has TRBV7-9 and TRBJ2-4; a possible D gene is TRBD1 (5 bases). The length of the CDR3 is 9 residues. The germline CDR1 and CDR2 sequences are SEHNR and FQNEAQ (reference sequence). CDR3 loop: CASSERQTF. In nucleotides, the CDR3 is TGTGCCAGCTCGGAAAGACAGACCTTC.

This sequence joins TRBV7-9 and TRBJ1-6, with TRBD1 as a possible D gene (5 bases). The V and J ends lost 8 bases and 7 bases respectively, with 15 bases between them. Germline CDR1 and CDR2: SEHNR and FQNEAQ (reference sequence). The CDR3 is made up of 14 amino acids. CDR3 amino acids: CASAAAAGNSPLHF. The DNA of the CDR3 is TGTGCCAGCGCTGCTGCGGCAGGGAATTCACCCCTCCACTTT.